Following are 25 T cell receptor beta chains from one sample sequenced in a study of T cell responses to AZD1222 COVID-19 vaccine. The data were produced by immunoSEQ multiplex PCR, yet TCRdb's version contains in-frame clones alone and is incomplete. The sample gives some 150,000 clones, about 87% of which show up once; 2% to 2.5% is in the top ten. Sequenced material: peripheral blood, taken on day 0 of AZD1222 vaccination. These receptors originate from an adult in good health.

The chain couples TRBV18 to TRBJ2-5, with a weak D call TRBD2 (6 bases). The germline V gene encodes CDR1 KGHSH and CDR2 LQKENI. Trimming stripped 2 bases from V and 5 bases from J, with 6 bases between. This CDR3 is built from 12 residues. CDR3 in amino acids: CASSPGGETQYF. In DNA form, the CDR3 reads TGTGCCAGCTCACCAGGGGGGGAGACCCAGTACTTC.

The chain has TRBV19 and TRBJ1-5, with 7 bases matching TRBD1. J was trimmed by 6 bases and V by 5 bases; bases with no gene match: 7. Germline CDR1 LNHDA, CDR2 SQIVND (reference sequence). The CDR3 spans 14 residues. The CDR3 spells CASSGRQGGQPQHF. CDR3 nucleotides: TGTGCCAGTAGTGGAAGACAGGGAGGTCAGCCCCAGCATTTT.

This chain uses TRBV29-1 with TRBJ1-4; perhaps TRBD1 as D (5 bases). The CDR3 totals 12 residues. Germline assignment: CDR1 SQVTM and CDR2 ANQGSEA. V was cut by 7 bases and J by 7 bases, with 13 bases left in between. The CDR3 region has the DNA TGCAGCGGCCGAGGGGAGGGTGAAAAACTGTTTTTT. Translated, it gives CSGRGEGEKLFF. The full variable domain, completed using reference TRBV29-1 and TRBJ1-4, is SAVISQKPSRDICQRGTSLTIQCQVDSQVTMMFWYRQQPGQSLTLIATANQGSEATYESGFVIDKFPISRPNLTFSTLTVSNMSPEDSSIYLCSGRGEGEKLFFGSGTQLSVL.

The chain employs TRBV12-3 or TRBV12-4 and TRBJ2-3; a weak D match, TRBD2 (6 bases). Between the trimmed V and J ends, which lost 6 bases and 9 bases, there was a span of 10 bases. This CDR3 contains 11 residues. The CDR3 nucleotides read TGTGCCAGCAGCCTGACTAGGACGCAGTATTTT. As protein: CASSLTRTQYF.

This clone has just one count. CDR3 nucleotides: TGTGCCAGCAGTCCCTCCCCGACAGGGGGGTCTGGCTACACCTTC. It encodes CASSPSPTGGSGYTF. The chain carries TRBV6-5 and TRBJ1-2, with TRBD1 identical over 9 bases. Trimming took 5 bases from V and 7 from J; bases not matched to a gene: 11. The CDR3 has 15 residues. CDR1 MNHEY and CDR2 SVGAGI come from the germline V gene.

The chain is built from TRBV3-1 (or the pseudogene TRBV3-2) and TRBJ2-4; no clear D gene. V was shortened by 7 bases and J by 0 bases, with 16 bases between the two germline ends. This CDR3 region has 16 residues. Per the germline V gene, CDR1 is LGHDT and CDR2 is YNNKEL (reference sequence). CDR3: CASIMTDLLAKNIQYF. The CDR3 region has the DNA TGTGCCAGCATTATGACCGATCTCCTAGCCAAAAACATTCAGTACTTC.

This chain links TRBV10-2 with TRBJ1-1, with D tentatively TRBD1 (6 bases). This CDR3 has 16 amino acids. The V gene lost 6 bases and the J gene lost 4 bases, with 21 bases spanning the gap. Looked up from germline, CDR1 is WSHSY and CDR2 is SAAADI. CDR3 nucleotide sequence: TGCGCCAGCAGCGACAACCTAGGGGGGCTGGCCACTGAAGCTTTCTTT. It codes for CASSDNLGGLATEAFF.

The DNA of the CDR3 is TGTGCCAGCAGTTACACTAGCGGAGGCTTCAGTACAGATACGCAGTATTTT. Its protein product is CASSYTSGGFSTDTQYF. The J gene is TRBJ2-3, the V gene TRBV6-2 or TRBV6-3; 8 nucleotides match TRBD2. Trimming took 2 bases from V and 3 from J; bases not matched to a gene: 10. The CDR3 runs 17 residues. Germline V gene data show CDR1 as MNHEY and CDR2 as SVGEGT.

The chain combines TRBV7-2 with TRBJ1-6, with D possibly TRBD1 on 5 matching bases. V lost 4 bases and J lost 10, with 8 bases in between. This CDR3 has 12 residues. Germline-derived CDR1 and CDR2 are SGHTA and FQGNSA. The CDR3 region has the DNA TGTGCCAGCAGCTCCAGGGTATCACCCCTCCACTTT. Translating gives CASSSRVSPLHF.

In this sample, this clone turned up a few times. Here the CDR3 DNA reads TGTGCCAGTGGGGACCCGGGACAATGGTCGGAGACCCAGTACTTC. Translated, it gives CASGDPGQWSETQYF. The chain couples TRBV19 to TRBJ2-5, with a tentative D call TRBD1 (6 bases). Germline V gene data show CDR1 as LNHDA and CDR2 as SQIVND (reference sequence). Between the trimmed V and J ends, which lost 8 bases and 5 bases, there was a span of 21 bases. This CDR3 has 15 residues.

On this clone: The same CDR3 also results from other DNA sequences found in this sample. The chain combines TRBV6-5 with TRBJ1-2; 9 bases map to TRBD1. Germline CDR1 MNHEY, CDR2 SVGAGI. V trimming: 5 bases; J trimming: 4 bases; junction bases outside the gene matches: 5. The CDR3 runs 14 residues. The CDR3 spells CASSLDRGGYGYTF. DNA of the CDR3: TGTGCCAGCAGTCTGGACAGGGGAGGCTATGGCTACACCTTC.

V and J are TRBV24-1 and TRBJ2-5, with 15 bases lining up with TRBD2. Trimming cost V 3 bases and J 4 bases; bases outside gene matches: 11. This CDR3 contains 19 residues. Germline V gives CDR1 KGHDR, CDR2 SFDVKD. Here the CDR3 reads CATSDPGLAGGPGRETQYF. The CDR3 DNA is TGTGCCACCAGTGATCCCGGACTAGCGGGAGGGCCGGGAAGAGAGACCCAGTACTTC.

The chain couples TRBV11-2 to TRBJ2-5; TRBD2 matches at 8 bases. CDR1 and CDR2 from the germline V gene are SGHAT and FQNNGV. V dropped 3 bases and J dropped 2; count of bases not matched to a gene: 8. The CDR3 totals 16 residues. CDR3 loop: CASSLEISGVQETQYF. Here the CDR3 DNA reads TGTGCCAGCAGCTTGGAAATTAGCGGGGTACAAGAGACCCAGTACTTC.

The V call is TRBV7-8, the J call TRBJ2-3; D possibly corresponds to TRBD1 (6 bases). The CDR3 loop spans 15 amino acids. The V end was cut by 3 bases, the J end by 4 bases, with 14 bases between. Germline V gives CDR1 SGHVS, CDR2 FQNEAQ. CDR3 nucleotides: TGTGCCAGCAGCTTCCGCAGGGGTACTCCAGATACGCAGTATTTT. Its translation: CASSFRRGTPDTQYF.

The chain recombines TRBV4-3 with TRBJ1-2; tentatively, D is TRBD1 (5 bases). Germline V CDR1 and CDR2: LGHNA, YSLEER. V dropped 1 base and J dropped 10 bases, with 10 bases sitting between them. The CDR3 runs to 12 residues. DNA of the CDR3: TGCGCCAGCAGCCAAGGGGGGACTCCCTACACCTTC. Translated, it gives CASSQGGTPYTF.

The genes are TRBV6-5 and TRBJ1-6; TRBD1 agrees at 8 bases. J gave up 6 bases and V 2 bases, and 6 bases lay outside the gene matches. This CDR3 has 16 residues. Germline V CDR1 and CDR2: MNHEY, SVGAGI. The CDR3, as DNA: TGTGCCAGCAGTTACCTCCCGGGACAGGTTAATTCACCCCTCCACTTT. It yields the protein CASSYLPGQVNSPLHF.

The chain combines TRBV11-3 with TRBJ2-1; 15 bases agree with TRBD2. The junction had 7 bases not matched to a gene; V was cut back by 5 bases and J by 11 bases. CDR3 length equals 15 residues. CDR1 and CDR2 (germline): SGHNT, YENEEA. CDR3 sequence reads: CASSIGTSGRSKQFF. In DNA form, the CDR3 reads TGTGCCAGCAGCATCGGGACTAGCGGGAGGAGTAAGCAGTTCTTC.

Written as DNA, the CDR3 is TGTGCCACCAGTGAAAAGAAATCGGCTAGAGGCTACACCTTC. This gives the protein CATSEKKSARGYTF. The chain links TRBV24-1 to TRBJ1-2; D gene ambiguous. Germline CDR1 is KGHDR and CDR2 is SFDVKD. Deletions cut 4 bases from V and 8 bases from J, with 16 bases between. The CDR3 is 14 amino acids.

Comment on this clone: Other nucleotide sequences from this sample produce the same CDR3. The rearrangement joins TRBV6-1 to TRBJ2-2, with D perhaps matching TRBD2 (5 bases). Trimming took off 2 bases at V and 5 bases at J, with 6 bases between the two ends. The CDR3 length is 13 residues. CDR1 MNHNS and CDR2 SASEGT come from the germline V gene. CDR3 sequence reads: CASSERRTGELFF. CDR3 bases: TGTGCCAGCAGTGAACGGAGGACCGGGGAGCTGTTTTTT.

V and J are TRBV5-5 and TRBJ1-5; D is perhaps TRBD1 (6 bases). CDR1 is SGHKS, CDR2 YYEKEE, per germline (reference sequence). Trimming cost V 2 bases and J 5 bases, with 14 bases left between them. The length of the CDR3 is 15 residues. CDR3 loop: CASSFSTGSHQPQHF. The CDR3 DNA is TGTGCCAGCAGCTTCTCAACAGGGTCACATCAGCCCCAGCATTTT.

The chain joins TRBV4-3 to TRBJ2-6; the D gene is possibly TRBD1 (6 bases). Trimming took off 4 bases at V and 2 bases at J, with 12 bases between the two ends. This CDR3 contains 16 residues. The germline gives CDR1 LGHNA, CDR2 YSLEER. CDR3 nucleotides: TGCGCCAGCAGCCCCACCACAGGGACTGGGGCCAACGTCCTGACTTTC. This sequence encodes CASSPTTGTGANVLTF.

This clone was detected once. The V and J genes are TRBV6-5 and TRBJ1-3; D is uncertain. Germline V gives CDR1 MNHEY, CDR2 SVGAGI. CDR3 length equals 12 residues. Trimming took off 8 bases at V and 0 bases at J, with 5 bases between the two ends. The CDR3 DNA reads TGTGCCAGCTTTTACTCTGGAAACACCATATATTTT. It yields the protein CASFYSGNTIYF.

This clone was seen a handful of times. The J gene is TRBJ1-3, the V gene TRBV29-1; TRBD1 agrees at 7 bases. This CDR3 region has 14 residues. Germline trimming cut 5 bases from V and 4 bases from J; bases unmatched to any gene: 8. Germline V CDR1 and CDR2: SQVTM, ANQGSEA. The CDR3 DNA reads TGCAGCGTTACGACGCAGGGGGTAGGAAACACCATATATTTT. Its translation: CSVTTQGVGNTIYF.

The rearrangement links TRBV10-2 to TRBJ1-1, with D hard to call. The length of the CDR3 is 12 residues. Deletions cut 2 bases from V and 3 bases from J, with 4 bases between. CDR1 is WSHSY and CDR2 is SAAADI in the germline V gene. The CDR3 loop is CASSEADTEAFF. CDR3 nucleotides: TGCGCCAGCAGTGAGGCTGACACTGAAGCTTTCTTT.

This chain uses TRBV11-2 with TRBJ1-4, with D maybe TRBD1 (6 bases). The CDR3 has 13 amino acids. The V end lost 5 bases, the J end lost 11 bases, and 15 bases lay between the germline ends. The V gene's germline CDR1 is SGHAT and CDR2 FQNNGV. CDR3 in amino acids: CASSPAQGSKLFF. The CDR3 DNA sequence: TGTGCCAGCAGCCCAGCGCAGGGGAGCAAACTGTTTTTT.